A single sample gave rise to the 11 T cell receptor beta chains below, sequenced in a study of blood T cell repertoires in COVID-19. Data came from immunoSEQ multiplex PCR; TCRdb stores just in-frame clones and leaves some out. The sample comprises about 170,000 clones, approximately 85% of which are singletons, and 1% to 1.5% rests with the top ten. Material: peripheral blood. These receptors all come from a man aged 60 to 75 who had recovered from COVID-19.

The rearrangement joins TRBV5-1 to TRBJ2-3, with TRBD2 matching over 7 bases. The CDR3 spans 16 residues. The germline gives CDR1 SGHRS, CDR2 YFSETQ. V was clipped by 6 bases and J by 0 bases; unmatched bases: 10. CDR3 sequence (DNA): TGCGCCAGCACCCCGGGGAGCGGGATAAGCACAGATACGCAGTATTTT. Amino acid sequence: CASTPGSGISTDTQYF.

The rearrangement links TRBV7-9 to TRBJ2-7, with D possibly being TRBD1 (6 bases). Trimming took 1 base from V and 3 from J, leaving 10 bases between them. Germline CDR1 SEHNR, CDR2 FQNEAQ (reference sequence). The CDR3 totals 14 residues. In DNA form, the CDR3 reads TGTGCCAGCAGCTTAGTCATGGACAGCTACGAGCAGTACTTC. Its protein is CASSLVMDSYEQYF. Looking up the rest from reference TRBV7-9 and TRBJ2-7 gives the full variable domain: DTGVSQNPRHKITKRGQNVTFRCDPISEHNRLYWYRQTLGQGPEFLTYFQNEAQLEKSRLLSDRFSAERPKGSFSTLEIQRTEQGDSAMYLCASSLVMDSYEQYFGPGTRLTVT.

This clone showed up just once. V gene TRBV19 combines with J gene TRBJ1-2, with TRBD1 matching over 7 bases. Germline CDR1 LNHDA, CDR2 SQIVND (reference sequence). The V gene end was trimmed by 6 bases and the J gene end by 4 bases; junction bases not matched to a gene: 5. There are 13 residues in the CDR3. The CDR3 region is CASRRGQTYGYTF. CDR3 sequence (DNA): TGTGCCAGTAGACGGGGACAGACCTATGGCTACACCTTC.

The rearrangement joins TRBV6-5 to TRBJ1-1; 9 nucleotides line up with TRBD1. Germline V gene data show CDR1 as MNHEY and CDR2 as SVGAGI. The CDR3 loop spans 15 amino acids. The V segment lost 6 bases and the J segment 3 bases; nucleotides outside the gene matches: 8. CDR3 loop: CASRAQGAMHTEAFF. The DNA of the CDR3 is TGTGCCAGCAGAGCACAGGGGGCGATGCACACTGAAGCTTTCTTT.

This clone has just one count. V is TRBV28 and J is TRBJ1-2; tentatively, D is TRBD1 (5 bases). Germline lookup yields CDR1 MDHEN and CDR2 SYDVKM. There are 13 residues in the CDR3. Trimming took off 8 bases at V and 8 bases at J, with 18 bases between the two ends. CDR3 residues: CASLPEGARGYTF. The DNA for the CDR3 is TGTGCCAGCCTCCCCGAAGGGGCGCGGGGCTACACCTTC.

This chain links TRBV7-3 with TRBJ1-1; 11 nucleotides align to TRBD1. Germline-derived CDR1 and CDR2 are SGHTA and FQGTGA. Trimming at V came to 0 bases and at J to 5 bases, leaving 8 bases not matched to a gene. CDR3 length equals 17 residues. The CDR3 DNA follows: TGTGCCAGCAGCTTAACTGGGCTCGGGACAGGGGGGACTGAAGCTTTCTTT. Translation gives CASSLTGLGTGGTEAFF.

This clone was seen more than once but under ten times. The rearrangement joins TRBV6-2 or TRBV6-3 to TRBJ2-3; 10 positions agree with TRBD1. Germline V gives CDR1 MNHEY, CDR2 SVGEGT. The CDR3 has 15 residues. The J segment lost 6 bases and the V segment lost 5 bases, leaving 8 bases of the junction unmatched. Here the CDR3 reads CASSLAGTGDDTQYF. The CDR3 DNA reads as TGTGCCAGCAGTCTCGCGGGGACAGGGGACGATACGCAGTATTTT.

The chain recombines TRBV5-1 with TRBJ1-1, with TRBD1 identical over 8 bases. This CDR3 has 15 amino acids. J was trimmed by 1 base and V by 0 bases; bases with no gene match: 2. The germline V gene encodes CDR1 SGHRS and CDR2 YFSETQ. The CDR3 DNA sequence: TGCGCCAGCAGCTTGGGAGGGACAGGGAACACTGAAGCTTTCTTT. It encodes CASSLGGTGNTEAFF.

The chain recombines TRBV9 with TRBJ1-1; unclear D gene. The V and J ends lost 4 bases and 4 bases respectively, with 11 bases between them. Germline V gene data show CDR1 as SGDLS and CDR2 as YYNGEE. CDR3 length: 13 amino acids. CDR3 DNA: TGTGCCAGCAGCCCGGATTCAGGCACTGAAGCTTTCTTT. Encoded protein: CASSPDSGTEAFF.

The rearrangement uses TRBV9 and TRBJ1-1; D perhaps matches TRBD1 (5 bases). Germline V gene lookup returns CDR1 SGDLS and CDR2 YYNGEE. This CDR3 spans 15 amino acids. The V and J ends lost 3 bases and 0 bases respectively, with 12 bases between them. CDR3: CASSGQDSMNTEAFF. The DNA for the CDR3 is TGTGCCAGCAGCGGGCAAGACAGTATGAACACTGAAGCTTTCTTT.

The gene calls are TRBV6-6 and TRBJ2-4, with unresolved D. V was shortened by 8 bases and J by 0 bases, with 11 bases between the two germline ends. Germline V gives CDR1 MNHNY, CDR2 SVGAGI (reference sequence). The CDR3 has 14 amino acids. CDR3 region: CASEEVLAKNIQYF. CDR3 in DNA: TGTGCCAGCGAGGAAGTCCTAGCCAAAAACATTCAGTACTTC.